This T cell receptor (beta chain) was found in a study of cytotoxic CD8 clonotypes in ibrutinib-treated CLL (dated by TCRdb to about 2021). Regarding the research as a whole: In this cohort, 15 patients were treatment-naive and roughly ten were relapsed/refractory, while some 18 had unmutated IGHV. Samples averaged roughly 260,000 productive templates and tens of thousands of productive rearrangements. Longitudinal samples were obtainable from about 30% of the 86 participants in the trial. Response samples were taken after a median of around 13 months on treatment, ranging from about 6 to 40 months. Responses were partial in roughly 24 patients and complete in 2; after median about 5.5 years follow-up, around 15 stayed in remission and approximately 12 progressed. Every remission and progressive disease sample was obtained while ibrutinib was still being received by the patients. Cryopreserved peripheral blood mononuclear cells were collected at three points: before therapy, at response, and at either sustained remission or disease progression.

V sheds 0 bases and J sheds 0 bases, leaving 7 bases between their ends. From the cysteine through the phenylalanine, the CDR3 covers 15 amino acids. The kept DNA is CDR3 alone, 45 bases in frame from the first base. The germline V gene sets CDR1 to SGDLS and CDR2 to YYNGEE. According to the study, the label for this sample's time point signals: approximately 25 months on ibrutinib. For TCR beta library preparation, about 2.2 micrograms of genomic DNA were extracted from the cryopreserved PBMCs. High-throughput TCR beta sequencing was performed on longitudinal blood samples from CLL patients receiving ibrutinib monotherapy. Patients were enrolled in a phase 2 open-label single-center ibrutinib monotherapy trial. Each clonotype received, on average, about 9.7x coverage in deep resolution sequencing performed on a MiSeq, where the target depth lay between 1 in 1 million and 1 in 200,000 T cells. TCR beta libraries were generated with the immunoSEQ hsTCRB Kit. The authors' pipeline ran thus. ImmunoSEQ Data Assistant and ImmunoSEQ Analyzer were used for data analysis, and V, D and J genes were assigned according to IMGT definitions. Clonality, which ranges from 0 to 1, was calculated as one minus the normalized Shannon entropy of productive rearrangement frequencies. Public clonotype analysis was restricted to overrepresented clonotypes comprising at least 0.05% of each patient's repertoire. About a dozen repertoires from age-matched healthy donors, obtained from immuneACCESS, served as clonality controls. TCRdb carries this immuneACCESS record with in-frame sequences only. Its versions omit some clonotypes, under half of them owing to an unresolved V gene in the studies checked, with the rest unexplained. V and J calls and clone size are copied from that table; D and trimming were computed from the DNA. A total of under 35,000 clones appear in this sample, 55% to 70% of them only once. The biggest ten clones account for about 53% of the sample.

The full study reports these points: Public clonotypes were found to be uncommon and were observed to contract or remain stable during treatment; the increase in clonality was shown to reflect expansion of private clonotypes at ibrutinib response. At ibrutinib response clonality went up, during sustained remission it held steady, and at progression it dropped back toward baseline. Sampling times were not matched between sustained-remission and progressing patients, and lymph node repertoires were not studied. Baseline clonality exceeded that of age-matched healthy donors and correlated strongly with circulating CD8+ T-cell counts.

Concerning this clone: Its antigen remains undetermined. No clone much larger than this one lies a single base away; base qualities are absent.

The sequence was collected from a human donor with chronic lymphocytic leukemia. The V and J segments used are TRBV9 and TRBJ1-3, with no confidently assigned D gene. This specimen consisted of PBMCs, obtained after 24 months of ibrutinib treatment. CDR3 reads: CASSVGGLSGNTIYF. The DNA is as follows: TGTGCCAGCAGCGTAGGAGGGCTCTCTGGAAACACCATATATTTT.